The 11 T cell receptor beta chains presented below share a single source sample, sequenced in a study of cytomegalovirus exposure and HLA in healthy donors. Produced via immunoSEQ multiplex PCR; TCRdb's table is partial and in-frame only. The repertoire holds over 150,000 clones, with less than 90% as singletons. Sequenced input: PBMCs. The receptors here all came from a woman in her 30s in good health and CMV-seronegative.

This chain uses TRBV6-6 with TRBJ1-2; D gene ambiguous. Trimming took 3 bases from V and 4 from J, leaving 15 bases between them. The CDR3 totals 15 residues. In germline, CDR1 is MNHNY, CDR2 SVGAGI (reference sequence). As DNA, the CDR3 is TGTGCCAGCAGTTATCAGAGTCTGTCGGTCTATGGCTACACCTTC. It codes for CASSYQSLSVYGYTF.

The chain combines TRBV20-1 with TRBJ1-4; no definite D call. V lost 6 bases and J lost 6, with 8 bases in between. The germline V gene has CDR1 DFQATT and CDR2 SNEGSKA (reference sequence). The CDR3 has 11 amino acids. The CDR3 region is CSAETDEKLFF. The CDR3 bases are TGCAGTGCCGAGACGGATGAAAAACTGTTTTTT.

This clone appeared a single time. The genes are TRBV9 and TRBJ2-1, with D perhaps matching TRBD2 (5 bases). Trimming removed 2 bases from V and 6 bases from J, with 9 bases in between. Germline V lookup: CDR1 SGDLS, CDR2 YYNGEE. The CDR3 is 13 residues long. CDR3 loop: CASSVGSLNEQFF. CDR3 DNA sequence: TGTGCCAGCAGCGTGGGGAGCCTCAATGAGCAGTTCTTC.

This clone appeared a few times. V and J are TRBV5-1 and TRBJ2-3; 14 bases line up with TRBD2. CDR1 and CDR2 from the germline V gene are SGHRS and YFSETQ. V trimming: 3 bases; J trimming: 1 base; junction bases outside the gene matches: 4. The CDR3 spans 17 residues. The CDR3 here is CASSYGLAGGGTDTQYF. CDR3 DNA sequence: TGCGCCAGCAGCTACGGACTAGCGGGAGGTGGCACAGATACGCAGTATTTT.

Of note for this clone: Because the CDR3 is missing its conserved closing phenylalanine or tryptophan, this is likely a read error. The chain is built from TRBV28 and TRBJ1-2; D is possibly TRBD1 (5 bases). Per the germline V gene, CDR1 is MDHEN and CDR2 is SYDVKM. Deletions cut 1 base from V and 2 bases from J, with 17 bases between. CDR3 size: 17 residues. The CDR3 reads CASSLSSTALANYGYTL. The CDR3 DNA is TGTGCCAGCAGTTTATCTTCGACAGCTCTGGCCAACTATGGCTACACCCTC.

This clone was seen only a few times. The rearrangement joins TRBV7-9 to TRBJ2-1; 7 bases are shared with TRBD2. The trim removed 1 base at V and 5 bases at J, leaving 8 bases unmatched. In germline, CDR1 is SEHNR, CDR2 FQNEAQ (reference sequence). The CDR3 totals 16 residues. The CDR3 spells CASSLGTTGLNNEQFF. The DNA for the CDR3 is TGTGCCAGCAGCTTAGGGACAACGGGACTAAACAATGAGCAGTTCTTC.

J is TRBJ1-6 and V is TRBV5-3; D uncertain. TRBV5-3 is recorded as an ORF, its role being uncertain. The CDR3 loop spans 16 amino acids. V lost 3 bases, J lost 0 bases, and 10 bases lay in between. CDR3 sequence reads: CARSSDWSSYNSPLHF. Here the CDR3 DNA reads TGTGCCAGAAGCTCGGACTGGAGCTCCTATAATTCACCCCTCCACTTT.

This chain uses TRBV5-6 with TRBJ1-1; D is uncertain. This CDR3 has 14 amino acids. Germline V gene data show CDR1 as SGHDT and CDR2 as YYEEEE. Trimming stripped 1 base from V and 3 bases from J, with 10 bases between. CDR3 sequence (DNA): TGTGCCAGCAGCTTGAGCCCTTTGGACACTGAAGCTTTCTTT. This sequence encodes CASSLSPLDTEAFF.

The rearrangement uses TRBV6-5 and TRBJ2-1; 11 nucleotides align to TRBD2. The germline gives CDR1 MNHEY, CDR2 SVGAGI. There are 15 residues in the CDR3. The V and J ends lost 4 bases and 7 bases, in that order; junction bases with no gene match: 6. The CDR3 DNA follows: TGTGCCAGCAGTTCCGGGACTAGCGGACGAAATGAGCAGTTCTTC. Translation gives CASSSGTSGRNEQFF.

The chain joins TRBV9 to TRBJ2-5; 8 bases line up with TRBD1. CDR3 size: 14 residues. Germline CDR1 reads SGDLS; CDR2 reads YYNGEE. With V trimmed by 3 bases and J by 2 bases, 3 bases remained unmatched. The CDR3 region has the DNA TGTGCCAGCAGCGCAGGGGGCCGACAAGAGACCCAGTACTTC. Residues: CASSAGGRQETQYF.

The chain is built from TRBV27 and TRBJ1-2; the D gene is possibly TRBD1 (5 bases). CDR3 size: 14 residues. Trimming removed 7 bases from V and 3 bases from J, with 15 bases in between. Germline V lookup: CDR1 MNHEY, CDR2 SMNVEV (reference sequence). CDR3 nucleotides: TGTGCCAGCAAGAGGGACGGAGGCTACTATGGCTACACCTTC. This gives the protein CASKRDGGYYGYTF.